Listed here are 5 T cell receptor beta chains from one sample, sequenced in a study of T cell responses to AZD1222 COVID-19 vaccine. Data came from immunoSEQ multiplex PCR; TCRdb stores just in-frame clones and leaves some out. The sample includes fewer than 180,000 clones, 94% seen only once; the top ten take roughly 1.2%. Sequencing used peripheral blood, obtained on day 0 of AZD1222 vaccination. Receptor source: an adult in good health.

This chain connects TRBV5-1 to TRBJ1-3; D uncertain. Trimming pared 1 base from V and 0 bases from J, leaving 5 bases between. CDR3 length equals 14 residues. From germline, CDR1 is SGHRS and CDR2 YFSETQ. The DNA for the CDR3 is TGCGCCAGCAGCTTGACTACCTCTGGAAACACCATATATTTT. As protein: CASSLTTSGNTIYF.

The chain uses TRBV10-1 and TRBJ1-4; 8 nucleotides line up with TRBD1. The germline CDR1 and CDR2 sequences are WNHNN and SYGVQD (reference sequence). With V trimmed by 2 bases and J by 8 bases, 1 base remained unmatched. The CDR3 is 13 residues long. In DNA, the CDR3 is TGCGCCAGCAGTGAGGGACAGGGCGAAAAACTGTTTTTT. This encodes CASSEGQGEKLFF.

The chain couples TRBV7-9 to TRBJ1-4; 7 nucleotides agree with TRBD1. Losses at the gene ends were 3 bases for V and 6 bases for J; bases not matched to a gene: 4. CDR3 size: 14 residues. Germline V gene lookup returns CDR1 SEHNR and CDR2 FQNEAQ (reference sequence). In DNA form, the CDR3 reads TGTGCCAGCAGCTTTGACAGGGTGGATGAAAAACTGTTTTTT. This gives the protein CASSFDRVDEKLFF.

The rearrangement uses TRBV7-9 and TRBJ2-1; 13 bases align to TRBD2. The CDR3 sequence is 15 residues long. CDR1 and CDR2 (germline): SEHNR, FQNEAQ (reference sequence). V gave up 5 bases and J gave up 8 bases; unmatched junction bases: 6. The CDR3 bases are TGTGCCAGCAGCATCGGGACTAGCGGGATAGATGAGCAGTTCTTC. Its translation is CASSIGTSGIDEQFF. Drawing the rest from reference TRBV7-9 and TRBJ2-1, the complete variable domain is DTGVSQNPRHKITKRGQNVTFRCDPISEHNRLYWYRQTLGQGPEFLTYFQNEAQLEKSRLLSDRFSAERPKGSFSTLEIQRTEQGDSAMYLCASSIGTSGIDEQFFGPGTRLTVL.

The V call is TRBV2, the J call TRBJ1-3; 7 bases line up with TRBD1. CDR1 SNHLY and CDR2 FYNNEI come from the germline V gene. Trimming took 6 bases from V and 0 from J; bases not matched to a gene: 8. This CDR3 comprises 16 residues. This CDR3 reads CASRIDRVSSGNTIYF. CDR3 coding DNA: TGTGCCAGCAGAATAGACAGGGTCAGCTCTGGAAACACCATATATTTT.